These 16 T cell receptor beta chains share one sample of origin, sequenced in a study of a mutant IDH1 vaccine in newly diagnosed glioma. Method: immunoSEQ multiplex PCR; TCRdb's copy keeps in-frame clones and lacks some. The repertoire holds approximately 36,000 clones, with roughly 92% as singletons. Time point: baseline, week 1 (first vaccination visit). The treatment was: pre-vaccination baseline after standard-of-care therapy. The source material was PBMCs, sampled from a glioma patient treated with radiotherapy, temozolomide or both. The source of these receptors is a man between 18 and 29 years old with glioma.

This clone was observed once. J is TRBJ1-2 and V is TRBV28; 7 nucleotides agree with TRBD1. Germline V gives CDR1 MDHEN, CDR2 SYDVKM. There are 13 residues in the CDR3. J gave up 6 bases and V 7 bases, and 8 bases lay outside the gene matches. The CDR3 protein is CASNNRGFDGYTF. The CDR3 nucleotides are TGTGCCAGCAATAACAGGGGCTTCGATGGCTACACCTTC.

V gene TRBV5-1 combines with J gene TRBJ1-3; 10 bases match TRBD1. The CDR3 extends over 16 amino acids. Per germline, CDR1 SGHRS and CDR2 YFSETQ. J gave up 0 bases and V 4 bases, and 4 bases lay outside the gene matches. The CDR3 here is CASSNRTGGSGNTIYF. Written as DNA, the CDR3 is TGCGCCAGCAGCAATCGGACAGGGGGCTCTGGAAACACCATATATTTT.

This chain links TRBV5-1 with TRBJ1-1; D remains ambiguous. Germline CDR1 and CDR2: SGHRS and YFSETQ. The CDR3 has 14 amino acids. Deletions cut 9 bases from V and 1 base from J, with 16 bases between. The CDR3 is CATRLQAENTEAFF. The CDR3 bases are TGCGCCACCCGTCTCCAGGCAGAGAACACTGAAGCTTTCTTT. The whole variable domain, filled in from reference TRBV5-1 and TRBJ1-1, reads KAGVTQTPRYLIKTRGQQVTLSCSPISGHRSVSWYQQTPGQGLQFLFEYFSETQRNKGNFPGRFSGRQFSNSRSEMNVSTLELGDSALYLCATRLQAENTEAFFGQGTRLTVV.

This sequence joins TRBV7-9 and TRBJ2-7, with 7 bases aligning to TRBD1. The CDR3 runs 16 residues. Germline CDR1 reads SEHNR; CDR2 reads FQNEAQ (reference sequence). V gave up 5 bases and J gave up 2 bases; unmatched junction bases: 12. CDR3 residues: CASSHPPGQLTYEQYF. The CDR3 DNA reads as TGTGCCAGCAGCCACCCCCCGGGACAGCTAACCTACGAGCAGTACTTC.

V usage is TRBV7-9 and J usage is TRBJ2-2, with TRBD1 matching over 10 bases. Looked up from germline, CDR1 is SEHNR and CDR2 is FQNEAQ (reference sequence). The CDR3 is made up of 13 amino acids. Trimming at V came to 10 bases and at J to 4 bases, leaving 3 bases not matched to a gene. The CDR3 region is CATRDRGTGELFF. In DNA, the CDR3 is TGTGCCACCCGGGACAGGGGCACCGGGGAGCTGTTTTTT.

The chain recombines TRBV6-6 with TRBJ1-1, with D unclear. V lost 2 bases and J lost 1, with 8 bases in between. In germline, CDR1 is MNHNY, CDR2 SVGAGI (reference sequence). The CDR3 loop spans 14 amino acids. This CDR3 is CASSYQAWNTEAFF. In DNA form, the CDR3 reads TGTGCCAGCAGTTACCAGGCCTGGAACACTGAAGCTTTCTTT.

The rearrangement joins TRBV5-6 to TRBJ1-4; D may be TRBD1 (5 bases). CDR3 length equals 15 residues. The V end lost 1 base, the J end lost 7 bases, and 14 bases lay between the germline ends. From germline, CDR1 is SGHDT and CDR2 YYEEEE. CDR3 amino acids: CASSLFGGAGEKLFF. The CDR3 DNA is TGTGCCAGCAGCTTGTTCGGGGGAGCAGGTGAAAAACTGTTTTTT.

Details on this clone: At one end, the junction sequence differs from germline, possibly due to a read error. The chain has TRBV2 and TRBJ2-2, with D possibly matching TRBD2 (5 bases). CDR3 length equals 15 residues. Germline V lookup: CDR1 SNHLY, CDR2 FYNNEI. CDR3 sequence: CASREAVTNTGELFF. DNA for the CDR3: TGTGCCAGCAGAGAAGCGGTTACGAACACCGGGGAGCTGTTTTTT. The full variable domain, with the rest looked up from reference TRBV2 and TRBJ2-2, is EPEVTQTPSHQVTQMGQEVILRCVPISNHLYFYWYRQILGQKVEFLVSFYNNEISEKSEIFDDQFSVERPDGSNFTLKIRSTKLEDSAMYFCASREAVTNTGELFFGEGSRLTVL.

The gene calls are TRBV7-9 and TRBJ2-5; TRBD2 matches 11 bases. Germline V gene sequence: CDR1 SEHNR, CDR2 FQNEAQ (reference sequence). The CDR3 consists of 14 residues. Germline trimming cut 3 bases from V and 5 bases from J; bases unmatched to any gene: 2. Written as DNA, the CDR3 is TGTGCCAGCAGCTTGGGACTAGCGGTGGAGACCCAGTACTTC. Its translation: CASSLGLAVETQYF.

CDR3 region: CASSLPDRGSYEQYF. The CDR3 DNA follows: TGTGCCAGCAGCCTTCCGGACAGGGGTTCCTACGAGCAGTACTTC. This chain links TRBV7-2 with TRBJ2-7; 9 bases are a match to TRBD1. V dropped 5 bases and J dropped 1; count of bases not matched to a gene: 6. Germline CDR1 SGHTA, CDR2 FQGNSA. The CDR3 sequence is 15 residues long.

V and J are TRBV19 and TRBJ1-6, with TRBD1 as a possible D gene (5 bases). The CDR3 consists of 14 residues. Trimming shortened V by 6 bases and J by 7 bases, and 13 bases separated the two germline ends. Germline V lookup: CDR1 LNHDA, CDR2 SQIVND (reference sequence). In nucleotides, the CDR3 is TGTGCCAGTAGCCTAGGGGCGGAGAATTCACCCCTCCACTTT. This encodes CASSLGAENSPLHF.

This chain uses TRBV6-5 with TRBJ1-4, with D perhaps matching TRBD1 (5 bases). CDR3 length: 13 residues. Germline loops: CDR1 MNHEY, CDR2 SVGAGI. V was trimmed by 6 bases and J by 7 bases, leaving 12 bases between them. The CDR3 nucleotides read TGTGCCAGCAGGAAGACAGCGGGTGAAAAACTGTTTTTT. Protein: CASRKTAGEKLFF.

The gene calls are TRBV6-1 and TRBJ1-5; D is unclear. CDR3 length equals 11 residues. Trimming took off 0 bases at V and 10 bases at J, with 4 bases between the two ends. Germline-derived CDR1 and CDR2 are MNHNS and SASEGT. CDR3 in DNA: TGTGCCAGCAGTGAAGCGGGCCCCCAGCATTTT. Its translation is CASSEAGPQHF.

The J gene is TRBJ1-2, the V gene TRBV28, with D uncertain. The CDR3 is made up of 14 amino acids. V lost 6 bases to trimming and J lost 2 bases, with 13 bases between them. Germline-derived CDR1 and CDR2 are MDHEN and SYDVKM. The CDR3 coding sequence is TGTGCCAGCAGCCCCGGAGGGCCCAACTATGGCTACACCTTC. It encodes CASSPGGPNYGYTF.

V is TRBV7-9 and J is TRBJ2-5; unclear D gene. V lost 3 bases and J lost 5, with 16 bases in between. The CDR3 loop spans 15 amino acids. Per the germline V gene, CDR1 is SEHNR and CDR2 is FQNEAQ (reference sequence). In nucleotides, the CDR3 is TGTGCCAGCAGCTTTGCATATGACGGTACGGAGACCCAGTACTTC. Translation gives CASSFAYDGTETQYF.

The V and J genes are TRBV7-2 and TRBJ1-4, with D unclear. Germline V CDR1 and CDR2: SGHTA, FQGNSA. The V gene lost 3 bases and the J gene lost 0 bases, with 8 bases spanning the gap. The CDR3 has 15 amino acids. This chain's CDR3 is CASSLVPATNEKLFF. The CDR3 coding sequence is TGTGCCAGCAGCTTGGTCCCTGCAACTAATGAAAAACTGTTTTTT.